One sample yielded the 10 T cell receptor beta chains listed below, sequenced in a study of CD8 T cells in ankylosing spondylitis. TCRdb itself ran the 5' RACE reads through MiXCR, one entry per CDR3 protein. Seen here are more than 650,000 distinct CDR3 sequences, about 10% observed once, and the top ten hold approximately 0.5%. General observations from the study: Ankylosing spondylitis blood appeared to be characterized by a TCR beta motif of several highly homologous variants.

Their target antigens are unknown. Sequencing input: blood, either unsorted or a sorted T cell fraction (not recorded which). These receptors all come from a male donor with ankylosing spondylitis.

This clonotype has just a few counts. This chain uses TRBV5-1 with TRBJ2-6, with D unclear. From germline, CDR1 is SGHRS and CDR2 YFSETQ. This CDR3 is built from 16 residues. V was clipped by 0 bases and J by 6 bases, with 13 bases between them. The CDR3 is CASSLGPLGEANVLTF. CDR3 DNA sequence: TGCGCCAGCAGCTTGGGGCCTTTGGGCGAGGCCAACGTCCTGACTTTC.

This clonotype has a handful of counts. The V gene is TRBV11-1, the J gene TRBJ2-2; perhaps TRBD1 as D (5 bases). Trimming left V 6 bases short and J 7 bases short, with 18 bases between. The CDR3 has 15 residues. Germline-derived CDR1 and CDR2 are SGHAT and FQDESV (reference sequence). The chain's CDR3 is CASSDLERTGGELFF. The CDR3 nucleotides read TGTGCCAGCAGTGATCTAGAGAGAACAGGCGGGGAGCTGTTTTTT.

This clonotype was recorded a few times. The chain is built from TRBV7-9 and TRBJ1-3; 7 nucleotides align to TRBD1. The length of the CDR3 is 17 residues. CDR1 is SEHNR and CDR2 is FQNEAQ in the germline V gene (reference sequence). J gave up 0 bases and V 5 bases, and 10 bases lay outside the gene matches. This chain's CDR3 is CASSARDSRFSGNTIYF. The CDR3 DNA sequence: TGTGCCAGCAGCGCCCGGGACAGTCGTTTCTCTGGAAACACCATATATTTT.

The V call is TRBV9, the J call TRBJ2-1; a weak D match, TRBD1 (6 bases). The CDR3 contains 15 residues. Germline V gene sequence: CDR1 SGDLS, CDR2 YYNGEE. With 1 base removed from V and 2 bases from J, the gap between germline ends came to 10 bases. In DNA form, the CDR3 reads TGTGCCAGCAGCGTACTAGGGGGTCCCTACAATGAGCAGTTCTTC. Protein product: CASSVLGGPYNEQFF.

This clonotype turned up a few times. The CDR3 DNA reads as TGTGCCAGCAGTCCCCAGGGGTTGGGAAACTACGAGCAGTACTTC. Translated: CASSPQGLGNYEQYF. V gene TRBV7-2 combines with J gene TRBJ2-7, with a possible D match to TRBD1 (6 bases). Per the germline V gene, CDR1 is SGHTA and CDR2 is FQGNSA. CDR3 size: 15 residues. The V end was cut by 6 bases, the J end by 3 bases, with 18 bases between.

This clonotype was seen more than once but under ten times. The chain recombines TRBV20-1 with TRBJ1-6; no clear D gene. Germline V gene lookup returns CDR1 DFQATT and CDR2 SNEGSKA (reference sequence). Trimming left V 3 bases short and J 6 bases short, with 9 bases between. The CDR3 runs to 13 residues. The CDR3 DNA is TGCAGTGCTAGGCGCACTTTTAATTCACCCCTCCACTTT. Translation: CSARRTFNSPLHF.

CDR3 amino acids: CSAVRGQGDYGYTF. CDR3 bases: TGCAGTGCTGTCAGGGGGCAAGGAGACTATGGCTACACCTTC. The rearrangement links TRBV20-1 to TRBJ1-2; 8 nucleotides align to TRBD1. With V trimmed by 5 bases and J by 3 bases, 8 bases remained unmatched. The germline V gene has CDR1 DFQATT and CDR2 SNEGSKA (reference sequence). CDR3 length equals 14 residues.

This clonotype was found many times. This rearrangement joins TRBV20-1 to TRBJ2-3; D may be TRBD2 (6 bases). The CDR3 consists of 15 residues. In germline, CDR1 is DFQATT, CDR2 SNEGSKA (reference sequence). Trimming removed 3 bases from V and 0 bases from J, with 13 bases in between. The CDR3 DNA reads TGCAGTGCTAGTGGGCCCGGACTAAGCACAGATACGCAGTATTTT. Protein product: CSASGPGLSTDTQYF.

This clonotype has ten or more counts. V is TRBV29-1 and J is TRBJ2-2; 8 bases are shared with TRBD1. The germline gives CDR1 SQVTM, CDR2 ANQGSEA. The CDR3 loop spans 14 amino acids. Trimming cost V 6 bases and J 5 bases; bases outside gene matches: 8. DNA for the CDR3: TGCAGCGTCTTTTCAGGGGGCTTAACCGGGGAGCTGTTTTTT. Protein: CSVFSGGLTGELFF.

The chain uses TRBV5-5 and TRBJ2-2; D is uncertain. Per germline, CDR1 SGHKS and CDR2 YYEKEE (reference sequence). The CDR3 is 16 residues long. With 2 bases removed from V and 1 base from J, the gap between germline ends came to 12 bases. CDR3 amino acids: CASSFLSILNTGELFF. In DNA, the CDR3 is TGTGCCAGCAGCTTCCTGAGCATCTTGAACACCGGGGAGCTGTTTTTT. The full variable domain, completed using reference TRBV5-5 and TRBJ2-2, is DAGVTQSPTHLIKTRGQQVTLRCSPISGHKSVSWYQQVLGQGPQFIFQYYEKEERGRGNFPDRFSARQFPNYSSELNVNALLLGDSALYLCASSFLSILNTGELFFGEGSRLTVL.